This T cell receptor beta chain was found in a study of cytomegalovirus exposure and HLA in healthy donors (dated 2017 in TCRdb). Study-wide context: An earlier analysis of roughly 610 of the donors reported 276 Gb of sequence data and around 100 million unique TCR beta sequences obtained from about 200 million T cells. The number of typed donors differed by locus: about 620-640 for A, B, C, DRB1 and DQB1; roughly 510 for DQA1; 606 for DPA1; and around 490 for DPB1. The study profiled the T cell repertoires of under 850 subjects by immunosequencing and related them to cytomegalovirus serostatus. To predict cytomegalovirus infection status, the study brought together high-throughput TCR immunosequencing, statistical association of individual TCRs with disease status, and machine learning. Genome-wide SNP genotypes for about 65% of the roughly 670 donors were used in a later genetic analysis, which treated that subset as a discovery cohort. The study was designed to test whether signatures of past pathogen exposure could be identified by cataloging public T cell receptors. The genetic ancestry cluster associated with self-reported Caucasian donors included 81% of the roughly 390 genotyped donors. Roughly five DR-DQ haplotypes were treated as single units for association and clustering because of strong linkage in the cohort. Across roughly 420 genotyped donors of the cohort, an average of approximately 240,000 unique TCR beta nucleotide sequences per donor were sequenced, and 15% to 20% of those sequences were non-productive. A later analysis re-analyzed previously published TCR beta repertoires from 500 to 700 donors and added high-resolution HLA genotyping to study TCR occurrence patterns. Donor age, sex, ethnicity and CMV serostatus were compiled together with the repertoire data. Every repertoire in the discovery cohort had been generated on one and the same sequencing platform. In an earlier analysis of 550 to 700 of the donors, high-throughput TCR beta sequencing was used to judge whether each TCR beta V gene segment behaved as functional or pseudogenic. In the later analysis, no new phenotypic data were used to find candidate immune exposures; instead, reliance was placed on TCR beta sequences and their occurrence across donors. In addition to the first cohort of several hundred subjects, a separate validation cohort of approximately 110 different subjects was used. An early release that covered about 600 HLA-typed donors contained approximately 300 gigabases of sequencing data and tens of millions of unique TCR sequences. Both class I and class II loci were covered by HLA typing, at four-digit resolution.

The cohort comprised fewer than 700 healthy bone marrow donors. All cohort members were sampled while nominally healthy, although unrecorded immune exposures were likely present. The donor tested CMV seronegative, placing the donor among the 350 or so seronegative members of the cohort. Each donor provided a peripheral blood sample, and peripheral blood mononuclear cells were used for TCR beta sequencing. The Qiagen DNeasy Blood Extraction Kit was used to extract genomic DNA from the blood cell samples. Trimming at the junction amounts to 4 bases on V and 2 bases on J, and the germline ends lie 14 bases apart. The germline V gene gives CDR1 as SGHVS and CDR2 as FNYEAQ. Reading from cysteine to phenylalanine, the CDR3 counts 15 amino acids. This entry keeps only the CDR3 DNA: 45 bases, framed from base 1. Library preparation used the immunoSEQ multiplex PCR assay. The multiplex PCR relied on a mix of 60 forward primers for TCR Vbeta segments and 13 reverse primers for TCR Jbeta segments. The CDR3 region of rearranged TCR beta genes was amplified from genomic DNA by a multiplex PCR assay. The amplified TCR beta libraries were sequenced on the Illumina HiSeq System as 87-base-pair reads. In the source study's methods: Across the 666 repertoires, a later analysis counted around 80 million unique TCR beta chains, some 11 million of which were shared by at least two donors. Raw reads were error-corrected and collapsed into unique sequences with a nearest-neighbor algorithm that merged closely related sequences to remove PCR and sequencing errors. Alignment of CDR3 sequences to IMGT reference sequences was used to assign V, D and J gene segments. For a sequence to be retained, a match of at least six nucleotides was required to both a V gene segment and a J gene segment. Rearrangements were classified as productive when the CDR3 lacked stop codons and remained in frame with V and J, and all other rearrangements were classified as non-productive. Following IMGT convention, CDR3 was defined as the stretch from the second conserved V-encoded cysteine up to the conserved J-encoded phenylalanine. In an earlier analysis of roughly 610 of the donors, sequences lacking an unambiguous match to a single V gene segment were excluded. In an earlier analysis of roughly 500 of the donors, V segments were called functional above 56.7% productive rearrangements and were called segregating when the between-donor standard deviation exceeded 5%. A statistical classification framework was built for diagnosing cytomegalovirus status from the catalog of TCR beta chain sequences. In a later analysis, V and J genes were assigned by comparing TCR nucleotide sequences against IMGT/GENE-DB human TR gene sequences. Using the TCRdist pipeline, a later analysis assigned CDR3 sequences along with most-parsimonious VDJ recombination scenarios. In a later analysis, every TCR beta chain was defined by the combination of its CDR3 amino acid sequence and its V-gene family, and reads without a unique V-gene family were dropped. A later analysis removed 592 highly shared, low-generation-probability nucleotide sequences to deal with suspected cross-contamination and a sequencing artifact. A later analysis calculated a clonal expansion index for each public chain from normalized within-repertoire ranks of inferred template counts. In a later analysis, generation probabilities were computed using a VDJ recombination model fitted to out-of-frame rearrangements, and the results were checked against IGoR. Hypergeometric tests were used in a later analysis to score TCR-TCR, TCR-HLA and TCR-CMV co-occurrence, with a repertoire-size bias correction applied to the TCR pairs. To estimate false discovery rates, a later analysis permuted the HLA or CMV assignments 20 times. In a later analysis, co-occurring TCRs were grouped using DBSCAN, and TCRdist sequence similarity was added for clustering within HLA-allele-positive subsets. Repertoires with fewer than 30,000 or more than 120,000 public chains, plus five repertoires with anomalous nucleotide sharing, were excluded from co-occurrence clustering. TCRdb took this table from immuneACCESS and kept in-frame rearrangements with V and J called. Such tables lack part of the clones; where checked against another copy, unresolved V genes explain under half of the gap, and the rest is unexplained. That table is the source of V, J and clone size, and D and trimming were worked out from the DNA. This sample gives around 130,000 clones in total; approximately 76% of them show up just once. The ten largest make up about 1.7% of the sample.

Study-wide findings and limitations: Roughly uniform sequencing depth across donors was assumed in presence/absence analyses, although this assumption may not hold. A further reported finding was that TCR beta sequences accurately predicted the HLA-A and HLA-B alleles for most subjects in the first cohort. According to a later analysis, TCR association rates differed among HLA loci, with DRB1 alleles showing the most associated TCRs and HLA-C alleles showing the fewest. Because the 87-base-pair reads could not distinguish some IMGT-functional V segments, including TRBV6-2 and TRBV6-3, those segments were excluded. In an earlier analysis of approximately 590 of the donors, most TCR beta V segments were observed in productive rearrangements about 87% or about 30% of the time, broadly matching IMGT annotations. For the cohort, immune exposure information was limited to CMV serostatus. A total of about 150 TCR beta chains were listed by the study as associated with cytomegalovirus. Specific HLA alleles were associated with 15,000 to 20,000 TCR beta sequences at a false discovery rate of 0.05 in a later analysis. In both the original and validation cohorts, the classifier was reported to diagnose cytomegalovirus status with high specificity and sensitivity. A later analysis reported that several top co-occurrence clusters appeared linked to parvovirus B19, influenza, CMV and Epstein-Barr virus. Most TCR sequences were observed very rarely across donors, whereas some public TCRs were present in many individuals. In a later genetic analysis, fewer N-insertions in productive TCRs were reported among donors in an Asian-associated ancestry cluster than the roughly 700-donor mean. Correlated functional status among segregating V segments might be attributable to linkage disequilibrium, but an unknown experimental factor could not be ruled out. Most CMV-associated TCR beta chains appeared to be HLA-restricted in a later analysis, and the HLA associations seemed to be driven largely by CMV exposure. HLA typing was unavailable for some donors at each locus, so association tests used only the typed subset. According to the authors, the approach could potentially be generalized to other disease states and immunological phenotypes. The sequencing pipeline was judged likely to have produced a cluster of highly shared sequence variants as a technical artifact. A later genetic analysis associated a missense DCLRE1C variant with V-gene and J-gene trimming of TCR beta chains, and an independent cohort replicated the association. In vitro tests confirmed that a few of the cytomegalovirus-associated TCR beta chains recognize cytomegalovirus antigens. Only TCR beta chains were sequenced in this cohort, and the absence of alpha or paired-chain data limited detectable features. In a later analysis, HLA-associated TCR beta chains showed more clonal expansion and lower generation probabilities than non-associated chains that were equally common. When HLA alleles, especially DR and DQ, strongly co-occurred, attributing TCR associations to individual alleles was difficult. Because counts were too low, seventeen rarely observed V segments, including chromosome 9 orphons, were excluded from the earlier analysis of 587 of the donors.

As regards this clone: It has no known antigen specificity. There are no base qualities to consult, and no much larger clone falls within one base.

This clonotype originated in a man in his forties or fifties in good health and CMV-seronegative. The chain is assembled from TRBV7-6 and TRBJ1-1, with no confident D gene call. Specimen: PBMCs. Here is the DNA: TGTGCCAGCAGCTCCGCCTTAGTGCCAAACACTGAAGCTTTCTTT. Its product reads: CASSSALVPNTEAFF.